This TCR beta chain was sequenced for a study of shared clonotypes between healthy human individuals. CDR1 is PRHDT and CDR2 is FYEKMQ in the germline V gene (reference sequence). The CDR3 loop spans 15 amino acids. Trimming took 9 bases from V and 7 from J, leaving 25 bases between them. Each sorted subset replicate got 200 ng genomic DNA, roughly 30,000 genomes. Per the original data handling: With immunoSEQ giving junction-only sequences and no quality scores, filtering differed. Sequencing was performed with immunoSEQ multiplex PCR; in TCRdb, only in-frame clones are kept and a portion is missing. The DNA was the basis for D and trimming; V, J and clone size are from that table. The sample contains approximately 2,200,000 clones, approximately 94% of which appear only once. Positive CCR7 selection of CD45RO-negative cells yielded the naive CD8 cells, and terminally differentiated effector memory CD45RA+ cells were excluded. The study enrolled healthy HIV-negative adults without recent acute infections or vaccinations as donors.

V and J are TRBV13 and TRBJ2-7; possible D gene TRBD1, 6 bases. The sequenced material came from naive CD8+ T cells from PBMCs. The origin of this receptor is a man younger than 35 in good health. Some clones in this sample may be carry-over from other donors' samples. The CDR3 sequence: CASSPGGLLRGEQYF. CDR3 nucleotides: TGTGCCAGTAGCCCCGGAGGTTTACTTAGGGGGGAGCAGTACTTC.